This TCR beta chain was sequenced during a study of blood T cell repertoires in COVID-19. The wider study: Sites in the United States, Italy and Spain provided acute and convalescent COVID-19 samples. Sources were T cells, B-cell-depleted T cells, or PBMCs; the material itself was cDNA or gDNA.

As processed by the authors: Amplification of reference gene primers provided the estimated nucleated cell counts. Some clones are missing from TCRdb's copy, which holds only in-frame ones; the method was immunoSEQ multiplex PCR. V and J calls and clone size are as listed in that table; D and trimming were resolved from the DNA. The table has roughly 190,000 clones, 84% seen once. V dropped 5 bases and J dropped 2; count of bases not matched to a gene: 11. This CDR3 region has 17 residues. Looked up from germline, CDR1 is KGHSH and CDR2 is LQKENI. The J gene is TRBJ2-7, the V gene TRBV18, with 11 bases identical to TRBD2. Sequences were obtained from peripheral blood. This clonotype was sampled from a woman aged 70-85 years with active or convalescent COVID-19. CDR3 sequence reads: CASSSSPVTSGTYEQYF. In DNA form, the CDR3 reads TGTGCCAGCTCATCCTCCCCCGTGACTAGCGGGACCTACGAGCAGTACTTC.